This T cell receptor beta chain appears in the sequencing data of a study of T cell responses to AZD1222 COVID-19 vaccine (dated by TCRdb to the early 2020s). Broadly, across the study: TCR sequencing covered over 230 trial participants: 207 given two doses of AZD1222 and 26 given two doses of MenACWY control vaccine. Trial participants were enrolled by age into 18-55, 56-69 and 70-plus year subgroups, with 148, 28 and 57 TCR-sequenced participants respectively. Beyond this particular receptor, the publication reports: Participants were mostly white British and included more females than males, and it was suggested by the authors that clonal diversity may have been underestimated. No day 14 peak-response samples were available, so repertoires were characterized only after the peak T cell response. Reportedly, almost half of the unique spike-specific TCRs recognized epitopes lying outside the regions that are mutated in the B.1.351 and B.1.1.7 variants. Vaccine-associated CD4 TCRs spanned the whole spike protein, with dominant responses in regions 160-218 and 743-854. The 56-69-year group was small, and its depth increase did not reach significance, likely because of low power. Only 5 to 7 AZD1222 recipients were SARS-CoV-2 seropositive at baseline, limiting conclusions about previously exposed vaccinees. After two AZD1222 doses, both the breadth and the depth of spike-specific TCRs were significantly higher than at day 0 and than in MenACWY recipients.

Comments on this clone: There is no known antigen for this receptor. Base qualities are not provided; no much larger clone lies one nucleotide away.

The CDR3 regions of human TCRbeta chains were analyzed by immunosequencing. Processing in the source paper ran as follows. Repertoire TCRs were checked for matches against a reference library of SARS-CoV-2-specific TCRs that had been generated using the MIRA antigen-specificity platform. Breadth meant the fraction of unique TCRs that were SARS-CoV-2-associated, whereas depth meant the fraction of total T cells that were SARS-CoV-2-associated. Using the MIRA data, each spike-specific TCR was assigned both to the spike region to which the TCR was reactive and to a CD4 or CD8 class. Log10-transformed breadth and depth values were compared by one-way ANOVA with Sidak's multiple comparisons tests. Imported from immuneACCESS, the table was reduced by TCRdb to in-frame sequences with V and J called. These copies leave out some clones; in studies compared against another copy, an unresolved V gene accounts for under half, and the cause of the remainder is not known. The V and J calls and clone size were taken over from that table, and D and trimming were inferred from the DNA. For this sample the table gives about 94,000 clones, of which 88% were detected only once. The ten largest make up 9.5% to 13% of the sample.

V lost 4 bases and J lost 0 bases, and the count of bases not matched to a germline gene is 2. Inclusive of the bounding cysteine and phenylalanine, the CDR3 is 15 residues long. Of the read, only the CDR3 DNA is kept; its 45 bases are in frame from base 1. For CDR1 and CDR2, the germline V gene lists MGHDK and SYGVNS. According to the study, the label for this sample's time point signals: about 28 days (+/-7) after the second vaccine dose. Because spike-specific TCR depth and breadth did not differ between the two schedules, AZD1222 recipients who got a second dose at roughly 4 weeks were pooled with those who got a second dose at roughly 12 weeks. Vaccinee samples were obtained from the UK trials COV001 and COV002, which included a single-blind randomized controlled phase 2/3 trial of AZD1222 (ChAdOx1 nCoV-19) in healthy adults. For TCRbeta chain sequencing, PBMC samples from trial participants were taken at day 0 and at day 28 after the second dose.

The chain links TRBV25-1 with TRBJ2-3; TRBD1 lines up with 9 middle nucleotides. The material was peripheral blood, obtained 28 days after the second AZD1222 dose. This clonotype originated in an adult who received the AZD1222 COVID-19 vaccine. This receptor has the CDR3 CASSVTGGSTDTQYF. The sequenced DNA: TGTGCCAGCAGTGTGACAGGGGGAAGCACAGATACGCAGTATTTT.